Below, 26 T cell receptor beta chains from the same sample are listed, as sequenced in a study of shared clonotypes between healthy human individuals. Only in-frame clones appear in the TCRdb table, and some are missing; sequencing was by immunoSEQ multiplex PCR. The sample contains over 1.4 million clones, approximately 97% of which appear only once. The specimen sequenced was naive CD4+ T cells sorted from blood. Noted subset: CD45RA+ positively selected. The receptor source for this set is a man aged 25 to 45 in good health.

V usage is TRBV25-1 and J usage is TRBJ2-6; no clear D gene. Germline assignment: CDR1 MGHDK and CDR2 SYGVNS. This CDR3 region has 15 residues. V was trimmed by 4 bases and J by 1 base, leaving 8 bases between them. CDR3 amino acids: CASSVKFSGANVLTF. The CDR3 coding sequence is TGTGCCAGCAGTGTTAAGTTTTCTGGGGCCAACGTCCTGACTTTC.

The CDR3, as DNA: TGTGCCAGCACTAAGATAAATCCGGGACTAGCGGCTTTAAAGGACTGCGAGCAGTACTTC. Protein product: CASTKINPGLAALKDCEQYF. The genes are TRBV6-9 and TRBJ2-7, with 11 bases that match TRBD2. The J segment lost 6 bases and the V segment lost 7 bases, leaving 26 bases of the junction unmatched. There are 20 residues in the CDR3. The V gene's germline CDR1 is MNHGY and CDR2 SVAAGI.

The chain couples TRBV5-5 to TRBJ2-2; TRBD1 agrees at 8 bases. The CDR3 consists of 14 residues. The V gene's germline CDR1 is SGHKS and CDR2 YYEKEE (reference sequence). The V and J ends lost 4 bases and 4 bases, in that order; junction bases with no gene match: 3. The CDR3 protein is CASSVTGGTGELFF. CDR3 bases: TGTGCCAGCAGCGTCACAGGGGGCACCGGGGAGCTGTTTTTT.

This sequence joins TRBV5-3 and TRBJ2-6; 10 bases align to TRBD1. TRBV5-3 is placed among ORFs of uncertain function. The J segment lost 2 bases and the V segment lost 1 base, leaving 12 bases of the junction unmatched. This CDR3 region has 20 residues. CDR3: CARSLTNPGQGSTGANVLTF. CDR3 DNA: TGTGCCAGAAGCTTGACCAACCCGGGACAGGGGTCTACTGGGGCCAACGTCCTGACTTTC.

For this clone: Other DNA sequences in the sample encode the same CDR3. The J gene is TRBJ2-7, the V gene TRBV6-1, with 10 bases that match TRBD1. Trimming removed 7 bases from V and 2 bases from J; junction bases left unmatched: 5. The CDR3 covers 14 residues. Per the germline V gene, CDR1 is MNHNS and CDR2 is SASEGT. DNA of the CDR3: TGTGCCAGCACTAGAGGACAGGGGGCCTACGAGCAGTACTTC. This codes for CASTRGQGAYEQYF.

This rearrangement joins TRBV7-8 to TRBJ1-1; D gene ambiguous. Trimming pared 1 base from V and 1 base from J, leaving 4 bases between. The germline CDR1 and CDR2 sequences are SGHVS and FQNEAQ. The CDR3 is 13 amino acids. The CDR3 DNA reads TGTGCCAGCAGCTTAGTCCCGAACACTGAAGCTTTCTTT. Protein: CASSLVPNTEAFF.

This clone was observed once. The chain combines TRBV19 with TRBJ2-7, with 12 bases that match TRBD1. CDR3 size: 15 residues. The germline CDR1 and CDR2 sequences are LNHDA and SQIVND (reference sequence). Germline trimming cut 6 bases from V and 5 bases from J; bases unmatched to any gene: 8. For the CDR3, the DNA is TGTGCCAGTAGCCCTACCGGGACAGGGGGCCACGAGCAGTACTTC. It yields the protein CASSPTGTGGHEQYF.

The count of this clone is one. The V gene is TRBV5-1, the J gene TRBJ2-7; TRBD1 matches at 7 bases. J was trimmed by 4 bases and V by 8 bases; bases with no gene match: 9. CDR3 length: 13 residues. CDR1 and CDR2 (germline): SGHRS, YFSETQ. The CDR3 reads CASGRDRRYEQYF. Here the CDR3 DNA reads TGCGCCAGTGGCCGGGACAGACGATACGAGCAGTACTTC.

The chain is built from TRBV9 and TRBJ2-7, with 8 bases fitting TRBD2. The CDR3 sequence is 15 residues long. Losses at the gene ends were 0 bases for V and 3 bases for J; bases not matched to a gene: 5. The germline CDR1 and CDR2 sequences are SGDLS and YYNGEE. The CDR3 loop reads CASSVGGGRIYEQYF. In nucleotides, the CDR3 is TGTGCCAGCAGCGTAGGGGGCGGGAGGATCTACGAGCAGTACTTC.

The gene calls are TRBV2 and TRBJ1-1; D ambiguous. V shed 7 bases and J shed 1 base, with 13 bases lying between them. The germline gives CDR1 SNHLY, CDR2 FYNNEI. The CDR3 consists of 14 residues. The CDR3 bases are TGTGCCAGCAAGCTGGCGCCGGCGAACACTGAAGCTTTCTTT. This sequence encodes CASKLAPANTEAFF.

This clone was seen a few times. The CDR3 DNA sequence: TGTGCCAGCAGTGATCGAGGGGATGAGCAGTTCTTC. Protein sequence: CASSDRGDEQFF. The chain links TRBV2 to TRBJ2-1, with D possibly being TRBD1 or TRBD2 (5 bases each). Germline V gene data show CDR1 as SNHLY and CDR2 as FYNNEI. The V and J ends lost 3 bases and 8 bases respectively, with 8 bases between them. The CDR3 has 12 residues. Using reference TRBV2 and TRBJ2-1 for the parts outside the CDR3, the full variable domain is EPEVTQTPSHQVTQMGQEVILRCVPISNHLYFYWYRQILGQKVEFLVSFYNNEISEKSEIFDDQFSVERPDGSNFTLKIRSTKLEDSAMYFCASSDRGDEQFFGPGTRLTVL.

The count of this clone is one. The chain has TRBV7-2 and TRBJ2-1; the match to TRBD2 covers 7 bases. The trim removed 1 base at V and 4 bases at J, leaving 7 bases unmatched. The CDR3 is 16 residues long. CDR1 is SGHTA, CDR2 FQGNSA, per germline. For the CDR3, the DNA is TGTGCCAGCAGCTTAGTGGCGGGAGTCAGTTACAATGAGCAGTTCTTC. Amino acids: CASSLVAGVSYNEQFF.

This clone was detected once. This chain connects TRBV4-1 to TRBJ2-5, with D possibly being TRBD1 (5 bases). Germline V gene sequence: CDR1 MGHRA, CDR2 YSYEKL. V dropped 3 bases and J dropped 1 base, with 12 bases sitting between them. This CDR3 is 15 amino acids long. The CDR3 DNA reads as TGCGCCAGCAGCCACACAGGCAGGGCCCAAGAGACCCAGTACTTC. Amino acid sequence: CASSHTGRAQETQYF.

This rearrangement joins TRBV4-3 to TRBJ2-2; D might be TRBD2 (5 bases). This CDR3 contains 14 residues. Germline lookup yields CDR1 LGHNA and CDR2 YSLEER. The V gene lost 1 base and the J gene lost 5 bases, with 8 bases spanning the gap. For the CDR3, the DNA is TGCGCCAGCAGCCAAGGATCGGGGACCGGGGAGCTGTTTTTT. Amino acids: CASSQGSGTGELFF.

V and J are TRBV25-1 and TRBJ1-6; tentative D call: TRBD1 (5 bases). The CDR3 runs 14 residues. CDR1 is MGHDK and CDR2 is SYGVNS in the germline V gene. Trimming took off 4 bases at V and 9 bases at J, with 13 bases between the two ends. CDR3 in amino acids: CASSVEGLSSPLHF. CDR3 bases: TGTGCCAGCAGTGTTGAGGGGTTAAGTTCACCCCTCCACTTT.

CDR3 coding DNA: TGTGCCAGCAGTGAAAGAGGCGGGAGGGCCAAAGTCGATGAGCAGTTCTTC. It is translated as CASSERGGRAKVDEQFF. The chain joins TRBV6-1 to TRBJ2-1, with TRBD2 matching 9 bases. Germline loops: CDR1 MNHNS, CDR2 SASEGT. The CDR3 has 17 residues. With V trimmed by 2 bases and J by 8 bases, 13 bases remained unmatched.

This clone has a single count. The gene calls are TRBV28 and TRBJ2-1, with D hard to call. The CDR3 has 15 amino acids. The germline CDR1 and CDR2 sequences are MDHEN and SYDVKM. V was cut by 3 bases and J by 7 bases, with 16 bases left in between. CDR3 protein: CASSLNSLPANEQFF. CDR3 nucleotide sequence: TGTGCCAGCAGTTTGAATAGCCTACCGGCGAATGAGCAGTTCTTC.

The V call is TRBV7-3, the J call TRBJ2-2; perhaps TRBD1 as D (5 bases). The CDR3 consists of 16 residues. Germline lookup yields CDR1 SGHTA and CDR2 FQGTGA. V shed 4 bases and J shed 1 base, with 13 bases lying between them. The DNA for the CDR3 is TGTGCCAGCAGCTACCTGGGGCCGATGAACACCGGGGAGCTGTTTTTT. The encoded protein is CASSYLGPMNTGELFF.

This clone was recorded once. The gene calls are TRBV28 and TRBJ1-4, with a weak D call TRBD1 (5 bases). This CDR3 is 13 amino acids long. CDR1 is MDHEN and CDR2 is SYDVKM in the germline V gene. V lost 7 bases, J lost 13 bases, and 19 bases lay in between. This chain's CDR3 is CASTSPPLTVLFF. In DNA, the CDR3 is TGTGCCAGCACCTCCCCCCCCCTGACAGTACTGTTTTTT.

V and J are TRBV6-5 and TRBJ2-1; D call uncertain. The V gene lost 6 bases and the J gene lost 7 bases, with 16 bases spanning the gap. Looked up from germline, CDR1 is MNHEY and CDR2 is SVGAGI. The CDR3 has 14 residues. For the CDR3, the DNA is TGTGCCAGCAGACCCGTATGGGGTGGGAATGAGCAGTTCTTC. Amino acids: CASRPVWGGNEQFF.

The CDR3 spells CASSQVRQGNVHQKLFF. For the CDR3, the DNA is TGCGCCAGCAGCCAAGTGAGACAGGGGAATGTGCATCAAAAACTGTTTTTT. The genes are TRBV4-1 and TRBJ1-4; 8 nucleotides line up with TRBD1. CDR1 is MGHRA, CDR2 YSYEKL, per germline. V was pared by 1 base and J by 9 bases, with 13 bases of the junction left unmatched. CDR3 size: 17 residues.

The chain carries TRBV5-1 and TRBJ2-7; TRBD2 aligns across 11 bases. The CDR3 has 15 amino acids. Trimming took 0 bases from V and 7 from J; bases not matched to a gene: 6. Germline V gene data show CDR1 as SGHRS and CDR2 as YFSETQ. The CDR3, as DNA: TGCGCCAGCAGCTTGGCCTCACTAGCGGGAGAAGAGCAGTACTTC. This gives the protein CASSLASLAGEEQYF.

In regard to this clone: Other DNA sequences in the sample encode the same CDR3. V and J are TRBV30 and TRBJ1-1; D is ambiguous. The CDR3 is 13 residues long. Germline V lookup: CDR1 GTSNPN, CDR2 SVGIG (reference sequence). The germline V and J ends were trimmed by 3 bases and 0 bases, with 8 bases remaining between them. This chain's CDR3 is CAWSPGLNTEAFF. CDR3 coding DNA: TGTGCCTGGAGCCCCGGACTGAACACTGAAGCTTTCTTT.

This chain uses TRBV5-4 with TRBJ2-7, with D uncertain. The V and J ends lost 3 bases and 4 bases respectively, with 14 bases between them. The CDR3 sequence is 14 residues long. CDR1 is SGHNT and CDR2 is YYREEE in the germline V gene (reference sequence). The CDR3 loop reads CASSSAKGDYEQYF. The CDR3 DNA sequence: TGTGCCAGCAGCTCCGCGAAGGGTGATTACGAGCAGTACTTC.

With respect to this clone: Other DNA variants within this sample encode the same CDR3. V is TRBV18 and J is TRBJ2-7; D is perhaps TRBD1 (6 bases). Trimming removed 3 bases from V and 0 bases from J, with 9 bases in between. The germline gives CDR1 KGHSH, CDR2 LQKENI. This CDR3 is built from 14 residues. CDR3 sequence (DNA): TGTGCCAGCTCACCGATCAGGGGCTCCTACGAGCAGTACTTC. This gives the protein CASSPIRGSYEQYF.

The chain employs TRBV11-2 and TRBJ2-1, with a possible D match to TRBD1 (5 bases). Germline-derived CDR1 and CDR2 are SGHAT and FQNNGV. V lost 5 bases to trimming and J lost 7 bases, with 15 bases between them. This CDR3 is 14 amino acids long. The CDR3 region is CASSLQLAGNEQFF. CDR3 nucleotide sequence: TGTGCCAGCAGCCTTCAACTCGCAGGGAATGAGCAGTTCTTC.